This T cell receptor beta chain came from a study of human T cells and chemical hapten exposure. Study information: Per-sample variation in TCR yield stemmed mainly from small pooled library volume differences. Regarding the study as a whole: DPC sensitization did not alter TCRs above 1 in 1000 frequency.

The library labeled individual cDNA molecules by adding unique molecular identifiers to them. TCRdb reprocessed the RACE reads with MiXCR, giving one entry per CDR3 protein. The repertoire has around 70,000 distinct CDR3 sequences, about 6% of them found once; the top ten carry roughly 3.4%. This clonotype showed up many times. The antigen is undetermined. The V end lost 3 bases, the J end lost 5 bases, and 10 bases lay between the germline ends. CDR3 length: 13 amino acids. Time point described: healthy volunteer bleed at 6 weeks. Unfractionated whole blood was the source of the extracted total RNA. This chain uses TRBV12-3 or TRBV12-4 with TRBJ2-5; D possibly matches TRBD1 or TRBD2 (5 bases each). Sequencing used whole blood. This sequence originates from a female donor in good health. Some clones in this sample may be carry-over from other donors' samples. The CDR3, as DNA: TGTGCCAGCAGTTTGCGAGGGGACGAGACCCAGTACTTC. Protein sequence: CASSLRGDETQYF.